This TCR beta chain derives from a study of T-cell reconstitution after alpha-beta-depleted transplantation in children. A TCRbeta library incorporating unique molecular identifiers was prepared. TCRdb independently ran MiXCR on the PCR reads; one entry per CDR3 protein. The sample includes approximately 980,000 distinct CDR3 sequences, roughly 31% of them seen just once. Study findings and constraints: The origin of high day-60 TCRbeta diversity in some patients lay in surviving recipient T cells and thymic progenitors. One year after transplant, T-cell counts and diversity came mostly from newly produced T cells. Approximately two months post-transplant, alpha-beta T cells reportedly originated from several hundred expanded graft clones.

CDR3 length: 17 amino acids. CDR1 and CDR2 (germline): SGHRS, YFSETQ. The V and J ends lost 0 bases and 0 bases respectively, with 13 bases between them. This clonotype was seen a few times. Its target is not known. This receptor was identified in a boy younger than two who had a stem cell transplant for SCID, so the T cells may come from the graft donor. The specimen comprised PBMCs, mostly from graft donor cells, sampled 360 days after TCRalphabeta/CD19-depleted stem cell transplant. The rearrangement uses TRBV5-1 and TRBJ2-1, with D possibly being TRBD1 (5 bases). As DNA, the CDR3 is TGCGCCAGCAGCTTGGTAGGGGCCAGGAGCTCCTACAATGAGCAGTTCTTC. It codes for CASSLVGARSSYNEQFF.